The next 27 T cell receptor beta chains were all read from a single sample in a study of regulatory T cells in long-lasting Graves disease. The time point here: persistent/refractory GD, antithyroid drugs over 5 years with positive TRAb. With RNA extracted from PBMCs as input, the TCR library was made. Relying on iRepertoire HTBI primers and Arm-PCR of CDR3 regions, the team built TCR beta libraries. Via MiXCR, TCRdb re-called the multiplex PCR reads, giving one row per CDR3 protein. The table records approximately 380,000 distinct CDR3 sequences, under 25% of them present only once. Source: peripheral blood mononuclear cells (PBMCs), taken when the disease was refractory, from a patient treated with antithyroid drugs. The source of these receptors is a female donor with Graves disease.

The chain has TRBV27 and TRBJ2-7; 7 bases fit TRBD2. The CDR3 consists of 13 residues. CDR1 and CDR2 (germline): MNHEY, SMNVEV (reference sequence). The junction had 7 bases not matched to a gene; V was cut back by 5 bases and J by 6 bases. The CDR3 loop reads CASSGEGRSEQYF. The CDR3 bases are TGTGCCAGCAGTGGGGAGGGCCGGTCCGAGCAGTACTTC.

This clonotype was counted at least ten times. The genes are TRBV6-1 and TRBJ1-1; D may be TRBD1 (5 bases). The CDR3 is made up of 13 amino acids. Germline loops: CDR1 MNHNS, CDR2 SASEGT. Trimming stripped 6 bases from V and 0 bases from J, with 8 bases between. DNA for the CDR3: TGTGCCAGCAGATCCAGGGTGAACACTGAAGCTTTCTTT. This translates into CASRSRVNTEAFF.

This clonotype was counted only a few times. Being one base from a much bigger clone, this may be a read error. This sequence joins TRBV12-3 or TRBV12-4 and TRBJ1-4; maybe TRBD1 (5 bases). Trimming cost V 3 bases and J 16 bases, with 12 bases left between them. The CDR3 extends over 11 amino acids. The CDR3 nucleotides are TGTGCCAGCAGTTTCGGACAAGTACGGTTTTTT. Residues: CASSFGQVRFF.

This chain uses TRBV20-1 with TRBJ1-1; 9 nucleotides align to TRBD1. There are 12 residues in the CDR3. Germline CDR1 DFQATT, CDR2 SNEGSKA (reference sequence). V was clipped by 2 bases and J by 8 bases; unmatched bases: 3. The CDR3 spells CSARPGQGEAFF. CDR3 coding DNA: TGCAGTGCTAGACCCGGACAGGGGGAAGCTTTCTTT.

This clonotype was observed many times. The genes are TRBV20-1 and TRBJ2-7, with 10 bases aligning to TRBD1. The V gene end was trimmed by 5 bases and the J gene end by 4 bases; junction bases not matched to a gene: 8. This CDR3 comprises 14 residues. Germline V gives CDR1 DFQATT, CDR2 SNEGSKA (reference sequence). The CDR3 here is CSASYDRGLYEQYF. The CDR3 DNA sequence: TGCAGTGCTTCCTACGACAGGGGGCTGTACGAGCAGTACTTC.

The chain employs TRBV20-1 and TRBJ2-3; TRBD2 matches at 8 bases. This CDR3 spans 14 amino acids. Germline V gene sequence: CDR1 DFQATT, CDR2 SNEGSKA (reference sequence). The ends lost 3 bases at V and 4 bases at J; junction bases unmatched: 6. The CDR3 reads CSASTSGSADTQYF. The CDR3 DNA sequence: TGCAGTGCTAGTACCAGCGGGAGTGCAGATACGCAGTATTTT.

In this sample, this clonotype turned up many times. The chain links TRBV5-1 to TRBJ1-1; weak D call: TRBD1 (5 bases). The CDR3 contains 13 residues. V dropped 4 bases and J dropped 6 bases, with 13 bases sitting between them. The germline gives CDR1 SGHRS, CDR2 YFSETQ. Here the CDR3 reads CASSRDLGAEAFF. As DNA, the CDR3 is TGCGCCAGCAGCAGGGACCTAGGTGCTGAAGCTTTCTTT.

This chain connects TRBV4-3 to TRBJ2-2; 11 nucleotides align to TRBD2. CDR3 length: 15 residues. Trimming removed 2 bases from V and 6 bases from J; junction bases left unmatched: 2. Germline CDR1 is LGHNA and CDR2 is YSLEER. This CDR3 reads CASSQIAGGPGELFF. The DNA of the CDR3 is TGCGCCAGCAGCCAAATAGCGGGAGGGCCCGGGGAGCTGTTTTTT.

This clonotype has ten or more counts. This sequence joins TRBV12-3 or TRBV12-4 and TRBJ2-7; 11 nucleotides align to TRBD2. The CDR3 consists of 16 residues. The J segment lost 2 bases and the V segment lost 6 bases, leaving 9 bases of the junction unmatched. CDR3 sequence: CASSLEIAGGAYEQYF. The CDR3 coding sequence is TGTGCCAGCAGCTTGGAAATAGCGGGAGGGGCCTACGAGCAGTACTTC.

This clonotype has ten or more counts. The chain couples TRBV30 to TRBJ1-1, with D maybe TRBD1 (5 bases). This CDR3 spans 14 amino acids. Looked up from germline, CDR1 is GTSNPN and CDR2 is SVGIG (reference sequence). V was pared by 2 bases and J by 4 bases, with 14 bases between. CDR3 nucleotide sequence: TGTGCCTGGAGTCAAAGCAGGGCGCGCACTGAAGCTTTCTTT. Amino acids: CAWSQSRARTEAFF.

This clonotype showed up many times. J is TRBJ2-7 and V is TRBV28; no clear D gene. Deletions cut 2 bases from V and 3 bases from J, with 8 bases between. The CDR3 covers 13 residues. CDR1 MDHEN and CDR2 SYDVKM come from the germline V gene. Here the CDR3 DNA reads TGTGCCAGCAGTTTACTCCAGAGCTACGAGCAGTACTTC. This gives the protein CASSLLQSYEQYF. The full variable domain, rest sourced from reference TRBV28 and TRBJ2-7, is DVKVTQSSRYLVKRTGEKVFLECVQDMDHENMFWYRQDPGLGLRLIYFSYDVKMKEKGDIPEGYSVSREKKERFSLILESASTNQTSMYLCASSLLQSYEQYFGPGTRLTVT.

V and J are TRBV15 and TRBJ1-5; D not resolved. Trimming cost V 0 bases and J 6 bases, with 15 bases left between them. CDR1 and CDR2 from the germline V gene are LNHNV and YYDKDF (reference sequence). The CDR3 runs 16 residues. Here the CDR3 reads CATSRDGGIAGQPQHF. The CDR3 DNA reads TGTGCCACCAGCAGAGATGGCGGGATCGCGGGTCAGCCCCAGCATTTT.

The genes are TRBV5-4 and TRBJ2-7; 9 positions agree with TRBD2. V lost 1 base to trimming and J lost 5 bases; unmatched junction nucleotides: 4. CDR3 length: 14 amino acids. Per germline, CDR1 SGHNT and CDR2 YYREEE (reference sequence). CDR3 protein: CASSLRREGHEQYF. In DNA, the CDR3 is TGTGCCAGCAGCTTGCGGCGGGAGGGCCACGAGCAGTACTTC.

This clonotype has more than one count but fewer than ten. The gene calls are TRBV10-3 and TRBJ2-5, with D possibly matching TRBD1 (5 bases). With the DNA end fitting TRBJ2-1 better, the J assignment may be wrong. This CDR3 is 11 amino acids long. Germline CDR1 ENHRY, CDR2 SYGVKD. The CDR3 protein is CAISKGNEQFF. The CDR3 DNA follows: TGTGCCATCAGTAAGGGGAATGAGCAGTTCTTC.

V is TRBV7-9 and J is TRBJ2-7; maybe TRBD2 (5 bases). Between the trimmed V and J ends, which lost 5 bases and 2 bases, there was a span of 16 bases. Per germline, CDR1 SEHNR and CDR2 FQNEAQ (reference sequence). The CDR3 sequence is 15 residues long. The DNA for the CDR3 is TGTGCCAGCAGCCCCTCCGGAGGCCAGACCTACGAGCAGTACTTC. Protein sequence: CASSPSGGQTYEQYF.

Concerning this clonotype: This may arise from a read error, as a much more abundant clone is one base away. This likely comes from a read error, as the CDR3 has no conserved phenylalanine or tryptophan at its end. The gene calls are TRBV2 and TRBJ2-5, with TRBD1 identical over 7 bases. The CDR3 has 15 residues. The germline V gene encodes CDR1 SNHLY and CDR2 FYNNEI. J gave up 4 bases and V 2 bases, and 7 bases lay outside the gene matches. For the CDR3, the DNA is TGTGCCAGCAGTGAAAGACAGGGTTGGGGAGAGACCCAGTACCTC. Translated, it gives CASSERQGWGETQYL.

This clonotype showed up just a few times. This rearrangement joins TRBV15 to TRBJ2-2; the D gene is possibly TRBD2 (5 bases). The germline V gene encodes CDR1 LNHNV and CDR2 YYDKDF (reference sequence). V was cut by 1 base and J by 0 bases, with 12 bases left in between. The length of the CDR3 is 17 residues. The CDR3 DNA reads TGTGCCACCAGCAGAGTAACGGGGTCTACGAACACCGGGGAGCTGTTTTTT. It specifies CATSRVTGSTNTGELFF.

A few counts support this clonotype. V is TRBV27 and J is TRBJ2-5; D is unclear. The germline CDR1 and CDR2 sequences are MNHEY and SMNVEV (reference sequence). The CDR3 is made up of 12 amino acids. The V end was cut by 7 bases, the J end by 5 bases, with 11 bases between. The CDR3 nucleotides read TGTGCCAGCAAGTCGTTTGGGGAGACCCAGTACTTC. Translated, it gives CASKSFGETQYF.

On this clonotype: Just one base apart from a much larger clone, this may be a read error. V usage is TRBV6-5 and J usage is TRBJ1-1; D not certain. The germline CDR1 and CDR2 sequences are MNHEY and SVGAGI. The CDR3 is 15 residues long. CDR3 DNA: TGTGCCAGCAGTTACATCCGTATTATGAACACTGTAGCTTTCTTT. It specifies CASSYIRIMNTVAFF.

V and J are TRBV19 and TRBJ1-1; D not certain. The V end was cut by 4 bases, the J end by 5 bases, with 14 bases between. Germline V gives CDR1 LNHDA, CDR2 SQIVND (reference sequence). This CDR3 region has 14 residues. The CDR3 coding sequence is TGTGCCAGTAGTACCGGGTCTGGGGTTACTGAAGCTTTCTTT. Translation gives CASSTGSGVTEAFF. The full variable domain, completed using reference TRBV19 and TRBJ1-1, is DGGITQSPKYLFRKEGQNVTLSCEQNLNHDAMYWYRQDPGQGLRLIYYSQIVNDFQKGDIAEGYSVSREKKESFPLTVTSAQKNPTAFYLCASSTGSGVTEAFFGQGTRLTVV.

This clonotype was detected many times. The gene calls are TRBV19 and TRBJ2-7; the D is unclear. CDR1 is LNHDA, CDR2 SQIVND, per germline (reference sequence). Trimming took off 10 bases at V and 1 base at J, with 11 bases between the two ends. The CDR3 length is 12 residues. Here the CDR3 DNA reads TGTGCCACCCAGACACCTTCCTACGAGCAGTACTTC. It is translated as CATQTPSYEQYF.

The J gene is TRBJ2-2, the V gene TRBV7-6, with D possibly matching TRBD2 (6 bases). V dropped 2 bases and J dropped 0 bases, with 10 bases sitting between them. This CDR3 spans 16 amino acids. Looked up from germline, CDR1 is SGHVS and CDR2 is FNYEAQ. CDR3 region: CASSLISGANTGELFF. The CDR3, as DNA: TGTGCCAGCAGCTTAATTTCGGGAGCGAACACCGGGGAGCTGTTTTTT.

This clonotype was counted a few times. The genes are TRBV6-1 and TRBJ2-7, with 11 bases fitting TRBD2. CDR1 MNHNS and CDR2 SASEGT come from the germline V gene. The V gene end was trimmed by 6 bases and the J gene end by 0 bases; junction bases not matched to a gene: 13. The CDR3 loop spans 18 amino acids. The CDR3 DNA reads as TGTGCCAGCAGACAGACTAGCGGGATGCTCTCGCTCTCCTACGAGCAGTACTTC. This translates into CASRQTSGMLSLSYEQYF.

The chain has TRBV27 and TRBJ2-7; TRBD1 is a possible D gene (6 bases). Germline V lookup: CDR1 MNHEY, CDR2 SMNVEV (reference sequence). Deletions cut 8 bases from V and 0 bases from J, with 11 bases between. CDR3 length: 13 amino acids. CDR3 bases: TGTGCCAGCCGCCGGGACACCTCCTACGAGCAGTACTTC. Amino acid sequence: CASRRDTSYEQYF.

In this sample, this clonotype turned up many times. The chain recombines TRBV27 with TRBJ1-6, with TRBD1 matching 8 bases. The germline gives CDR1 MNHEY, CDR2 SMNVEV (reference sequence). This CDR3 is built from 14 residues. V was pared by 5 bases and J by 7 bases, with 4 bases of the junction left unmatched. CDR3 sequence reads: CASSDRGTNSPLHF. DNA of the CDR3: TGTGCCAGCAGTGACAGGGGCACGAATTCACCCCTCCACTTT.

Only a few counts were recorded for this clonotype. The J gene is TRBJ2-3, the V gene TRBV9, with 7 bases identical to TRBD2. There are 16 residues in the CDR3. Germline CDR1 is SGDLS and CDR2 is YYNGEE. The junction had 7 bases not matched to a gene; V was cut back by 0 bases and J by 3 bases. The CDR3 bases are TGTGCCAGCAGCGTAGATGCGGGAGAATGGACAGATACGCAGTATTTT. It yields the protein CASSVDAGEWTDTQYF. Based on the CDR3 plus reference TRBV9 and TRBJ2-3, the full variable domain is DSGVTQTPKHLITATGQRVTLRCSPRSGDLSVYWYQQSLDQGLQFLIQYYNGEERAKGNILERFSAQQFPDLHSELNLSSLELGDSALYFCASSVDAGEWTDTQYFGPGTRLTVL.

This clonotype was picked up a small number of times. J is TRBJ2-7 and V is TRBV7-2; 14 nucleotides align to TRBD2. V was clipped by 4 bases and J by 7 bases; unmatched bases: 15. Germline CDR1 reads SGHTA; CDR2 reads FQGNSA. The CDR3 runs to 18 residues. Here the CDR3 DNA reads TGTGCCAGCAGCTCGGGGGGAGGAGGGACTAGCGGGAGTCGGGAGCAGTACTTC. Residues: CASSSGGGGTSGSREQYF. Drawing the rest from reference TRBV7-2 and TRBJ2-7, the complete variable domain is GAGVSQSPSNKVTEKGKDVELRCDPISGHTALYWYRQSLGQGLEFLIYFQGNSAPDKSGLPSDRFSAERTGGSVSTLTIQRTQQEDSAVYLCASSSGGGGTSGSREQYFGPGTRLTVT.